These 29 T cell receptor beta chains came from one sample sequenced in a study of long-term antiretroviral therapy in people with HIV. Runs used v3.0 of the immunoSEQ assay and were done at survey level. Repertoires were generated with immunoSEQ multiplex PCR, while TCRdb's copy carries only in-frame clones and drops some. There are 26,000 or so clones in the sample; roughly 80% occur only once, and roughly a tenth lies in the top ten. The sequencing used unsorted PBMCs, collected 0.8 years before starting antiretroviral therapy. These receptor sequences come from a man between 18 and 29 years old with HIV.

The V and J genes are TRBV28 and TRBJ2-7; the D gene is possibly TRBD2 (6 bases). The CDR3 is 13 residues long. V was trimmed by 11 bases and J by 0 bases, leaving 14 bases between them. From germline, CDR1 is MDHEN and CDR2 SYDVKM. Written as DNA, the CDR3 is TGTGCCGGACGGGGGAGAAGCTCCTACGAGCAGTACTTC. It codes for CAGRGRSSYEQYF.

The chain has TRBV5-6 and TRBJ1-1, with a weak D call TRBD1 (6 bases). Trimming removed 4 bases from V and 5 bases from J, with 15 bases in between. CDR1 and CDR2 (germline): SGHDT, YYEEEE. This CDR3 comprises 14 residues. The CDR3 bases are TGTGCCAGCAGCCCCCGAAGGGGGTGGACTGAAGCTTTCTTT. This codes for CASSPRRGWTEAFF.

The chain links TRBV19 to TRBJ1-3; TRBD1 is a possible D gene (6 bases). This CDR3 contains 14 residues. Germline V gene lookup returns CDR1 LNHDA and CDR2 SQIVND (reference sequence). V was pared by 7 bases and J by 2 bases, with 12 bases between. CDR3 DNA sequence: TGTGCCAGTACCCCCGGGACAACTGGAAACACCATATATTTT. It specifies CASTPGTTGNTIYF.

The chain couples TRBV7-2 to TRBJ2-7; 10 positions agree with TRBD2. There are 15 residues in the CDR3. Trimming cost V 6 bases and J 5 bases; bases outside gene matches: 10. CDR1 and CDR2 (germline): SGHTA, FQGNSA. CDR3 residues: CASRYAVAGGNEQYF. The CDR3 DNA is TGTGCCAGCAGATATGCCGTAGCGGGAGGAAACGAGCAGTACTTC.

The chain has TRBV25-1 and TRBJ2-3; the match to TRBD2 covers 11 bases. In germline, CDR1 is MGHDK, CDR2 SYGVNS. CDR3 length: 14 residues. V shed 8 bases and J 4 bases; nucleotides not matched to a gene: 5. CDR3 protein: CASLSGGAADTQYF. The CDR3 bases are TGTGCCAGCCTTAGCGGGGGGGCCGCAGATACGCAGTATTTT.

This CDR3 reads CASSPDTDTQYF. CDR3 DNA: TGCGCCAGCAGCCCCGACACAGATACGCAGTATTTT. J is TRBJ2-3 and V is TRBV5-1; D uncertain. The CDR3 has 12 residues. V lost 4 bases and J 2 bases, leaving 5 bases between the germline ends. CDR1 is SGHRS, CDR2 YFSETQ, per germline.

The V gene is TRBV9, the J gene TRBJ2-7; maybe TRBD1 (5 bases). The V and J ends lost 3 bases and 0 bases respectively, with 16 bases between them. The CDR3 has 16 residues. Looked up from germline, CDR1 is SGDLS and CDR2 is YYNGEE. CDR3 in amino acids: CASSDGPDKSSYEQYF. In DNA form, the CDR3 reads TGTGCCAGCAGCGATGGTCCGGACAAGAGCTCCTACGAGCAGTACTTC.

The V gene is TRBV11-2, the J gene TRBJ2-7, with 10 bases fitting TRBD1. Germline lookup yields CDR1 SGHAT and CDR2 FQNNGV. The CDR3 runs 15 residues. V gave up 0 bases and J gave up 2 bases; unmatched junction bases: 1. The CDR3 nucleotides read TGTGCCAGCAGCTTAGACGGGACAGGGGCCTACGAGCAGTACTTC. Its protein is CASSLDGTGAYEQYF. Full variable domain (remainder filled in from reference TRBV11-2 and TRBJ2-7): EAGVAQSPRYKIIEKRQSVAFWCNPISGHATLYWYQQILGQGPKLLIQFQNNGVVDDSQLPKDRFSAERLKGVDSTLKIQPAKLEDSAVYLCASSLDGTGAYEQYFGPGTRLTVT.

The J gene is TRBJ1-1, the V gene TRBV7-3, with D perhaps matching TRBD1 (6 bases). Germline CDR1 and CDR2: SGHTA and FQGTGA. V was pared by 4 bases and J by 3 bases, with 9 bases between. The CDR3 has 13 residues. The CDR3 DNA reads TGTGCCAGCAGCTCGGGGACATACACTGAAGCTTTCTTT. Translated, it gives CASSSGTYTEAFF.

The chain has TRBV2 and TRBJ1-6; D is perhaps TRBD1 (6 bases). This CDR3 is 17 amino acids long. Trimming pared 3 bases from V and 10 bases from J, leaving 22 bases between. Germline assignment: CDR1 SNHLY and CDR2 FYNNEI. The CDR3 spells CASSDPQGSGGVSPLHF. CDR3 bases: TGTGCCAGCAGTGATCCGCAGGGGTCGGGAGGAGTCTCACCCCTCCACTTT.

Within the sample, this clone is medium-sized. This chain joins TRBV5-6 and TRBJ1-1, with D possibly being TRBD1 (6 bases). Germline V gene lookup returns CDR1 SGHDT and CDR2 YYEEEE. V was cut by 2 bases and J by 0 bases, with 17 bases left in between. CDR3 length: 17 amino acids. The DNA for the CDR3 is TGTGCCAGCAGCTTTGGATCCCCGGGGGGCTTGAACACTGAAGCTTTCTTT. This sequence encodes CASSFGSPGGLNTEAFF. Looking up the rest from reference TRBV5-6 and TRBJ1-1 gives the full variable domain: DAGVTQSPTHLIKTRGQQVTLRCSPKSGHDTVSWYQQALGQGPQFIFQYYEEEERQRGNFPDRFSGHQFPNYSSELNVNALLLGDSALYLCASSFGSPGGLNTEAFFGQGTRLTVV.

This chain uses TRBV6-5 with TRBJ2-3; perhaps D is TRBD1 or TRBD2 (6 bases each). V was clipped by 4 bases and J by 5 bases, with 13 bases between them. Germline-derived CDR1 and CDR2 are MNHEY and SVGAGI. This CDR3 is built from 14 residues. This chain's CDR3 is CASSSRRGVDTQYF. CDR3 nucleotides: TGTGCCAGCAGTTCTCGAAGGGGGGTAGATACGCAGTATTTT.

This clone occurred once. This rearrangement joins TRBV7-2 to TRBJ1-1; D gene uncertain. The CDR3 extends over 13 amino acids. Trimming removed 3 bases from V and 6 bases from J, with 11 bases in between. Germline loops: CDR1 SGHTA, CDR2 FQGNSA. DNA of the CDR3: TGTGCCAGCAGCTTTGGTAGGGATCCTGAAGCTTTCTTT. It encodes CASSFGRDPEAFF. The complete variable domain, with remaining parts taken from reference TRBV7-2 and TRBJ1-1, reads GAGVSQSPSNKVTEKGKDVELRCDPISGHTALYWYRQSLGQGLEFLIYFQGNSAPDKSGLPSDRFSAERTGGSVSTLTIQRTQQEDSAVYLCASSFGRDPEAFFGQGTRLTVV.

V is TRBV6-1 and J is TRBJ1-5; D uncertain. V was clipped by 6 bases and J by 10 bases, with 19 bases between them. Germline loops: CDR1 MNHNS, CDR2 SASEGT. This CDR3 has 14 residues. The CDR3 region is CASRANNVPIPQHF. CDR3 bases: TGTGCCAGCAGGGCAAACAACGTCCCAATACCCCAGCATTTT.

This clone was observed once. This sequence joins TRBV27 and TRBJ2-2; 7 bases map to TRBD2. V lost 3 bases to trimming and J lost 5 bases; unmatched junction nucleotides: 6. The CDR3 runs to 15 residues. The germline V gene has CDR1 MNHEY and CDR2 SMNVEV (reference sequence). The CDR3 loop is CASSFRGRTTGELFF. Written as DNA, the CDR3 is TGTGCCAGCAGTTTTCGCGGGAGAACTACCGGGGAGCTGTTTTTT.

Only one count was recorded for this clone. The chain combines TRBV27 with TRBJ2-7; D is unresolved. This CDR3 has 12 amino acids. Germline lookup yields CDR1 MNHEY and CDR2 SMNVEV (reference sequence). Trimming cost V 4 bases and J 2 bases, with 6 bases left between them. Written as DNA, the CDR3 is TGTGCCAGCAGTTCAGCGACCTACGAGCAGTACTTC. Its protein is CASSSATYEQYF.

J is TRBJ1-1 and V is TRBV5-1; TRBD1 might be the D (6 bases). V lost 6 bases and J lost 3, with 12 bases in between. This CDR3 spans 13 amino acids. Germline-derived CDR1 and CDR2 are SGHRS and YFSETQ. The CDR3 sequence: CASMYRADTEAFF. In DNA, the CDR3 is TGCGCCAGCATGTACAGGGCGGACACTGAAGCTTTCTTT.

The rearrangement links TRBV7-6 to TRBJ1-5, with a tentative D call TRBD1 (5 bases). The CDR3 extends over 13 amino acids. Looked up from germline, CDR1 is SGHVS and CDR2 is FNYEAQ. V was pared by 0 bases and J by 7 bases, with 7 bases between. The CDR3 is CASSLAGGQPQHF. The CDR3 region has the DNA TGTGCCAGCAGCTTAGCCGGGGGGCAGCCCCAGCATTTT. Full variable domain (missing parts from reference TRBV7-6 and TRBJ1-5): GAGVSQSPRYKVTKRGQDVALRCDPISGHVSLYWYRQALGQGPEFLTYFNYEAQQDKSGLPNDRFSAERPEGSISTLTIQRTEQRDSAMYRCASSLAGGQPQHFGDGTRLSIL.

V gene TRBV6-4 combines with J gene TRBJ2-1; TRBD1 matches 8 bases. Germline loops: CDR1 MRHNA, CDR2 SNTAGT. CDR3 length: 16 amino acids. The junction had 8 bases not matched to a gene; V was cut back by 0 bases and J by 7 bases. The CDR3 loop is CASSDSVDRGFNEQFF. The DNA for the CDR3 is TGTGCCAGCAGTGACTCGGTAGACAGGGGATTTAATGAGCAGTTCTTC.

The chain uses TRBV15 and TRBJ2-1, with unresolved D. The V and J ends lost 1 base and 1 base respectively, with 5 bases between them. The CDR3 contains 14 residues. CDR1 is LNHNV, CDR2 YYDKDF, per germline (reference sequence). CDR3 region: CATSRGGSYNEQFF. As DNA, the CDR3 is TGTGCCACCAGCAGAGGTGGATCCTACAATGAGCAGTTCTTC.

The gene calls are TRBV4-3 and TRBJ2-6, with D possibly being TRBD1 (6 bases). Germline CDR1 and CDR2: LGHNA and YSLEER. The ends were cut back, 3 bases at V and 2 bases at J, with 8 bases in the middle. The CDR3 covers 15 residues. Here the CDR3 DNA reads TGCGCCAGCAGCCAGGGGACAACTGGGGCCAACGTCCTGACTTTC. This translates into CASSQGTTGANVLTF.

V and J are TRBV14 and TRBJ1-2; maybe TRBD1 (5 bases). Between the trimmed V and J ends, which lost 1 base and 4 bases, there was a span of 7 bases. The CDR3 extends over 13 amino acids. Germline assignment: CDR1 SGHDN and CDR2 FVKESK. This CDR3 reads CASSQGGLYGYTF. CDR3 in DNA: TGTGCCAGCAGCCAAGGGGGACTCTATGGCTACACCTTC.

The chain carries TRBV5-1 and TRBJ1-2, with D perhaps matching TRBD1 (5 bases). Germline CDR1 reads SGHRS; CDR2 reads YFSETQ. The CDR3 is made up of 15 amino acids. Trimming stripped 7 bases from V and 4 bases from J, with 20 bases between. The CDR3 protein is CASGAGIGSVYGYTF. CDR3 bases: TGCGCCAGCGGGGCGGGGATCGGATCCGTCTATGGCTACACCTTC.

The genes are TRBV11-2 and TRBJ2-7, with 8 bases aligning to TRBD2. CDR1 and CDR2 from the germline V gene are SGHAT and FQNNGV. This CDR3 comprises 15 residues. Unmatched junction bases numbered 8, after V lost 5 bases and J lost 2 bases. In nucleotides, the CDR3 is TGTGCCAGCAGCGTTAGCGGGGTGTCTGCCTACGAGCAGTACTTC. This codes for CASSVSGVSAYEQYF.

The V gene is TRBV29-1, the J gene TRBJ1-1; D is uncertain. With 0 bases removed from V and 1 base from J, the gap between germline ends came to 9 bases. This CDR3 contains 14 residues. Germline V gives CDR1 SQVTM, CDR2 ANQGSEA. CDR3 loop: CSVEDAGRNTEAFF. The CDR3 nucleotides are TGCAGCGTTGAAGATGCGGGCAGGAACACTGAAGCTTTCTTT.

This clone was counted once. Other DNA sequences in this sample translate to the same CDR3. The rearrangement joins TRBV20-1 to TRBJ2-7; no definite D call. This CDR3 region has 11 residues. Germline V gives CDR1 DFQATT, CDR2 SNEGSKA (reference sequence). Trimming removed 0 bases from V and 3 bases from J, with 3 bases in between. The CDR3: CSARDSYEQYF. The CDR3 bases are TGCAGTGCTAGAGACAGCTACGAGCAGTACTTC.

The CDR3 DNA reads as TGTGCCAGCCTCAGGGGGCAAGGCAATCAGCCCCAGCATTTT. As protein: CASLRGQGNQPQHF. This rearrangement joins TRBV2 to TRBJ1-5, with 8 bases that match TRBD1. J gave up 2 bases and V 8 bases, and 5 bases lay outside the gene matches. The CDR3 length is 14 residues. The V gene's germline CDR1 is SNHLY and CDR2 FYNNEI.

The chain links TRBV9 to TRBJ2-7; D may be TRBD2 (6 bases). Trimming shortened V by 0 bases and J by 3 bases, and 13 bases separated the two germline ends. The CDR3 length is 15 residues. Looked up from germline, CDR1 is SGDLS and CDR2 is YYNGEE. CDR3 in amino acids: CASSVDGREDYEQYF. CDR3 in DNA: TGTGCCAGCAGCGTAGATGGCAGGGAGGACTACGAGCAGTACTTC. The whole variable domain, remainder taken from reference TRBV9 and TRBJ2-7, is DSGVTQTPKHLITATGQRVTLRCSPRSGDLSVYWYQQSLDQGLQFLIQYYNGEERAKGNILERFSAQQFPDLHSELNLSSLELGDSALYFCASSVDGREDYEQYFGPGTRLTVT.

The rearrangement joins TRBV2 to TRBJ2-3; 11 nucleotides match TRBD2. V shed 6 bases, J shed 2 bases, and the junction held 10 bases outside the gene matches. Germline V lookup: CDR1 SNHLY, CDR2 FYNNEI. This CDR3 spans 17 amino acids. The CDR3 sequence is CASRASGGSALTDTQYF. The CDR3 DNA reads as TGTGCCAGCAGGGCTAGCGGGGGGTCAGCCCTCACAGATACGCAGTATTTT.